Following are 25 T cell receptor beta chains from one sample sequenced in a study of metastatic and nonmetastatic thyroid tumors. Patients were all untreated before their thyroid surgery. TCRdb re-called the PCR reads via MiXCR. Among around 65,000 clones listed, 13% to 15% were seen once. The sequencing sample was made of blood. The source of these receptors is a male donor with papillary thyroid cancer or a benign thyroid nodule (not recorded which). Some clones in this sample may be carry-over from other donors' samples.

Remarks on this clone: Within the sample, other DNA sequences also encode this same CDR3. The rearrangement uses TRBV4-1 and TRBJ2-5; 7 nucleotides line up with TRBD1. CDR3 length equals 18 residues. Per germline, CDR1 MGHRA and CDR2 YSYEKL. J gave up 1 base and V 3 bases, and 14 bases lay outside the gene matches. Here the CDR3 reads CASSHPLDGTATQETQYF. The CDR3 nucleotides are TGCGCCAGCAGCCATCCCCTGGACGGGACAGCGACCCAAGAGACCCAGTACTTC.

This clone was seen at least ten times. The chain recombines TRBV3-1 with TRBJ1-1; D is possibly TRBD1 (6 bases). Per the germline V gene, CDR1 is LGHDT and CDR2 is YNNKEL (reference sequence). The CDR3 covers 15 residues. Trimming took 4 bases from V and 3 from J, leaving 15 bases between them. CDR3 DNA sequence: TGTGCCAGCAGCCTAGGGGGGGGGTACGACACTGAAGCTTTCTTT. It codes for CASSLGGGYDTEAFF. The full variable domain, completed using reference TRBV3-1 and TRBJ1-1, is DTAVSQTPKYLVTQMGNDKSIKCEQNLGHDTMYWYKQDSKKFLKIMFSYNNKELIINETVPNRFSPKSPDKAHLNLHINSLELGDSAVYFCASSLGGGYDTEAFFGQGTRLTVV.

The genes are TRBV11-1 and TRBJ2-4, with 8 positions matching TRBD2. The germline V gene encodes CDR1 SGHAT and CDR2 FQDESV (reference sequence). The V gene end was trimmed by 1 base and the J gene end by 4 bases; junction bases not matched to a gene: 21. The CDR3 length is 21 residues. CDR3 in amino acids: CASSLGPGLEGAGARKNIQYF. For the CDR3, the DNA is TGTGCCAGCAGCTTAGGACCGGGACTAGAGGGAGCGGGGGCCCGGAAAAACATTCAGTACTTC.

Many counts were recorded for this clone. Germline is not matched at one junction end, which may reflect a read error. The chain has TRBV19 and TRBJ1-2; weak D call: TRBD1 (5 bases). The CDR3 extends over 17 amino acids. Germline V lookup: CDR1 LNHDA, CDR2 SQIVND (reference sequence). The CDR3 here is CTSSISRAAYSNYGYTF. CDR3 coding DNA: TGTACCAGTAGTATATCCAGGGCTGCTTACTCTAACTATGGCTACACCTTC.

The chain joins TRBV20-1 to TRBJ2-1, with 7 bases lining up with TRBD1. The ends lost 8 bases at V and 6 bases at J; junction bases unmatched: 10. The germline gives CDR1 DFQATT, CDR2 SNEGSKA (reference sequence). This CDR3 spans 13 amino acids. CDR3 nucleotide sequence: TGCAGTTCTCCCGGGACAGTAAGCAATGAGCAGTTCTTC. Residues: CSSPGTVSNEQFF.

This clone was picked up many times. This sequence joins TRBV19 and TRBJ2-1, with 13 bases that match TRBD2. Germline CDR1 LNHDA, CDR2 SQIVND (reference sequence). V shed 4 bases, J shed 8 bases, and the junction held 11 bases outside the gene matches. The CDR3 runs 17 residues. CDR3 nucleotide sequence: TGTGCCAGTAGTACCTGGACTAGCGGGAGTGGTATATATGAGCAGTTCTTC. Translation gives CASSTWTSGSGIYEQFF.

At least ten counts were recorded for this clone. V and J are TRBV7-3 and TRBJ2-3; 10 bases are shared with TRBD2. The CDR3 is made up of 16 amino acids. Unmatched junction bases numbered 6, after V lost 5 bases and J lost 1 base. CDR1 and CDR2 from the germline V gene are SGHTA and FQGTGA. DNA for the CDR3: TGTGCCAGCAGCCCCTTAGCGGGAGGACGCACAGATACGCAGTATTTT. Translated: CASSPLAGGRTDTQYF.

This clone was observed at least ten times. This chain uses TRBV5-4 with TRBJ2-1; D uncertain. The length of the CDR3 is 12 residues. V was cut by 2 bases and J by 7 bases, with 7 bases left in between. Germline V lookup: CDR1 SGHNT, CDR2 YYREEE (reference sequence). The CDR3 reads CASSLGANEQFF. CDR3 in DNA: TGTGCCAGCAGCTTAGGAGCAAATGAGCAGTTCTTC.

This clone was detected ten times or more. V and J are TRBV3-1 and TRBJ2-2, with a tentative D call TRBD2 (5 bases). Looked up from germline, CDR1 is LGHDT and CDR2 is YNNKEL (reference sequence). The CDR3 contains 15 residues. V lost 4 bases to trimming and J lost 6 bases, with 15 bases between them. In DNA form, the CDR3 reads TGTGCCAGCAGCCTCGTGGACGGAGGCGCCGGGGAGCTGTTTTTT. This translates into CASSLVDGGAGELFF.

This clone came up many times. V and J are TRBV7-2 and TRBJ2-7, with D tentatively TRBD1 (5 bases). The length of the CDR3 is 15 residues. Germline V gene lookup returns CDR1 SGHTA and CDR2 FQGNSA. V was shortened by 4 bases and J by 0 bases, with 13 bases between the two germline ends. CDR3 in DNA: TGTGCCAGCAGCTACTCACAGGTTTTCTCCTACGAGCAGTACTTC. This sequence encodes CASSYSQVFSYEQYF.

This clone has a count of ten or more. This chain uses TRBV15 with TRBJ1-1; D not certain. Germline V gives CDR1 LNHNV, CDR2 YYDKDF (reference sequence). This CDR3 comprises 14 residues. V lost 0 bases and J lost 4, with 9 bases in between. The CDR3 nucleotides are TGTGCCACCAGCAGAGATCGGATCGGCACTGAAGCTTTCTTT. It encodes CATSRDRIGTEAFF.

This clone was detected ten times or more. The genes are TRBV19 and TRBJ2-4; D unresolved. Trimming took off 4 bases at V and 0 bases at J, with 10 bases between the two ends. Germline V CDR1 and CDR2: LNHDA, SQIVND (reference sequence). CDR3 length: 15 residues. This chain's CDR3 is CASSTPLLAKNIQYF. CDR3 bases: TGTGCCAGTAGTACGCCACTCCTAGCCAAAAACATTCAGTACTTC.

This clone was counted at least ten times. The sample holds other DNA sequences that translate to the same CDR3. The rearrangement uses TRBV20-1 and TRBJ2-1; D might be TRBD2 (6 bases). CDR1 and CDR2 from the germline V gene are DFQATT and SNEGSKA (reference sequence). The V and J ends lost 0 bases and 3 bases respectively, with 12 bases between them. CDR3 size: 15 residues. CDR3 protein: CSARDLASVYNEQFF. Here the CDR3 DNA reads TGCAGTGCTAGAGATCTTGCTAGCGTCTACAATGAGCAGTTCTTC.

Ten or more counts support this clone. The V gene is TRBV24-1, the J gene TRBJ2-6; D gene unclear. V was clipped by 3 bases and J by 4 bases, with 12 bases between them. CDR1 and CDR2 from the germline V gene are KGHDR and SFDVKD. CDR3 length equals 16 residues. CDR3: CATSDGAVKGANVLTF. The CDR3 DNA is TGTGCCACCAGTGATGGCGCCGTCAAAGGGGCCAACGTCCTGACTTTC.

This rearrangement joins TRBV20-1 to TRBJ2-2; D assignment may be TRBD1 or TRBD2 (5 bases each). The CDR3 has 13 residues. V lost 4 bases and J 8 bases, leaving 14 bases between the germline ends. Germline values: CDR1 DFQATT, CDR2 SNEGSKA (reference sequence). The CDR3 loop reads CSAMGTPSGELFF. CDR3 coding DNA: TGCAGTGCTATGGGGACGCCTTCGGGGGAGCTGTTTTTT.

In its sample, this clone was seen many times. The chain couples TRBV9 to TRBJ2-6; D is ambiguous. Per germline, CDR1 SGDLS and CDR2 YYNGEE. This CDR3 contains 15 residues. Deletions cut 0 bases from V and 0 bases from J, with 4 bases between. Here the CDR3 reads CASSVGGSGANVLTF. The DNA of the CDR3 is TGTGCCAGCAGCGTAGGGGGCTCTGGGGCCAACGTCCTGACTTTC.

On this clone: Other DNA sequences in the sample encode the same CDR3. The rearrangement joins TRBV6-2 or TRBV6-3 to TRBJ2-7; D uncertain. V was shortened by 2 bases and J by 2 bases, with 16 bases between the two germline ends. The CDR3 is 16 residues long. CDR1 MNHEY and CDR2 SVGEGT come from the germline V gene. CDR3 in DNA: TGTGCCAGCAGTTACGCGGCGGTCTCACCACCCTACGAGCAGTACTTC. It translates to CASSYAAVSPPYEQYF.

This clone was observed a few times. The rearrangement joins TRBV6-1 to TRBJ1-6; D gene ambiguous. CDR3 length equals 15 residues. Germline values: CDR1 MNHNS, CDR2 SASEGT. Trimming removed 5 bases at V and 16 bases at J, with 24 bases between. The CDR3 DNA follows: TGTGCCAGCAGTCAGCAGGAGGGCCGGCGATCACAACTCCACTTT. It yields the protein CASSQQEGRRSQLHF.

This clone was recorded many times. The V and J genes are TRBV6-5 and TRBJ1-3; D may be TRBD1 (5 bases). Per the germline V gene, CDR1 is MNHEY and CDR2 is SVGAGI. The CDR3 consists of 15 residues. V was cut by 2 bases and J by 1 base, with 9 bases left in between. The CDR3 sequence: CASSYRDGSGNTIYF. DNA of the CDR3: TGTGCCAGCAGTTACAGGGACGGATCTGGAAACACCATATATTTT.

The V and J genes are TRBV12-3 or TRBV12-4 and TRBJ2-3, with 8 nucleotides matching TRBD2. With 5 bases clipped from V and 4 bases from J, the junction kept 5 bases outside the gene matches. There are 14 residues in the CDR3. CDR3 protein: CASSGGLAADTQYF. The CDR3, as DNA: TGTGCCAGCAGTGGCGGACTAGCTGCAGATACGCAGTATTTT.

The chain has TRBV6-1 and TRBJ1-2; 7 nucleotides agree with TRBD1. Germline V gives CDR1 MNHNS, CDR2 SASEGT. Trimming removed 7 bases from V and 4 bases from J; junction bases left unmatched: 15. CDR3 size: 16 residues. In DNA form, the CDR3 reads TGTGCCAGCACCGAGGGGGCTACCCTCGTAGTCTATGGCTACACCTTC. Translation: CASTEGATLVVYGYTF.

This chain joins TRBV20-1 and TRBJ1-5; 8 bases line up with TRBD1. Germline-derived CDR1 and CDR2 are DFQATT and SNEGSKA (reference sequence). CDR3 length: 13 amino acids. With V trimmed by 8 bases and J by 7 bases, 10 bases remained unmatched. Here the CDR3 DNA reads TGCAGTACGCAGGGGAGACAGGGGCAGCCCCAGCATTTT. This sequence encodes CSTQGRQGQPQHF.

This clone was found many times. V is TRBV5-6 and J is TRBJ2-1; TRBD2 aligns across 7 bases. CDR1 and CDR2 (germline): SGHDT, YYEEEE. The CDR3 runs 17 residues. V shed 5 bases, J shed 9 bases, and the junction held 20 bases outside the gene matches. CDR3 sequence (DNA): TGTGCCAGCAGTTATTGGACCCCCGGGGGGAGGTTCAGTGAGCAGTTCTTC. As protein: CASSYWTPGGRFSEQFF.

J is TRBJ2-7 and V is TRBV20-1; tentatively, D is TRBD1 (6 bases). The CDR3 covers 14 residues. V was clipped by 3 bases and J by 2 bases, with 14 bases between them. Germline V gene lookup returns CDR1 DFQATT and CDR2 SNEGSKA (reference sequence). CDR3 nucleotide sequence: TGCAGTGCTAGGCCCCAGGACAGCACCTACGAGCAGTACTTC. This encodes CSARPQDSTYEQYF.

The sample holds many counts of this clone. CDR3 residues: CASRPGRDYGYTF. The DNA of the CDR3 is TGTGCCAGCAGACCAGGTCGTGACTATGGCTACACCTTC. The rearrangement links TRBV28 to TRBJ1-2; D unclear. CDR3 size: 13 residues. The ends were cut back, 6 bases at V and 3 bases at J, with 11 bases in the middle. Germline loops: CDR1 MDHEN, CDR2 SYDVKM.